This TCR beta chain stems from a study of human T cells and chemical hapten exposure. Time point specified: patch test 1, 2 weeks after DPC sensitization. Sample treatment: therapeutic diphenylcyclopropenone sensitization with weekly scalp DPC. V shed 6 bases and J 2 bases; nucleotides not matched to a gene: 9. The CDR3 contains 15 residues. Germline assignment: CDR1 DFQATT and CDR2 SNEGSKA (reference sequence). TCRdb ran MiXCR on the RACE reads and lists one entry per CDR3 protein. Altogether nearly 80,000 distinct CDR3 sequences are present, about 9.4% being singletons, with the ten largest covering under 1.5%.

The chain has TRBV20-1 and TRBJ2-5, with TRBD2 matching 10 bases. This sequence was found in a woman aged 45-65 years with alopecia areata. Some clones in this sample may be carry-over from other donors' samples. Sample: whole blood, taken in connection with sensitization to the hapten diphenylcyclopropenone (DPC). CDR3: CSAQGVAGGQETQYF. CDR3 bases: TGCAGTGCCCAGGGGGTAGCGGGAGGACAAGAGACCCAGTACTTC.